Included here is one TCR beta chain sequence, with context. The sample comes from a study of cytomegalovirus exposure and HLA in healthy donors. In the PCR, 60 Vbeta and 13 Jbeta primers were used. Method: immunoSEQ multiplex PCR; TCRdb's copy keeps in-frame clones and lacks some. The data contain about 94,000 clones, 75% to 80% of them singletons. Deletions cut 1 base from V and 4 bases from J, with 11 bases between. CDR1 and CDR2 (germline): GTSNPN, SVGIG (reference sequence). The CDR3 contains 14 residues. The sample comprised PBMCs. The chain employs TRBV30 and TRBJ1-5; D is ambiguous. This sequence originates from a woman in her forties in good health and CMV-seronegative. CDR3 nucleotide sequence: TGTGCCTGGAGTGGTGCAGGTGGGAATCAGCCCCAGCATTTT. Residues: CAWSGAGGNQPQHF.